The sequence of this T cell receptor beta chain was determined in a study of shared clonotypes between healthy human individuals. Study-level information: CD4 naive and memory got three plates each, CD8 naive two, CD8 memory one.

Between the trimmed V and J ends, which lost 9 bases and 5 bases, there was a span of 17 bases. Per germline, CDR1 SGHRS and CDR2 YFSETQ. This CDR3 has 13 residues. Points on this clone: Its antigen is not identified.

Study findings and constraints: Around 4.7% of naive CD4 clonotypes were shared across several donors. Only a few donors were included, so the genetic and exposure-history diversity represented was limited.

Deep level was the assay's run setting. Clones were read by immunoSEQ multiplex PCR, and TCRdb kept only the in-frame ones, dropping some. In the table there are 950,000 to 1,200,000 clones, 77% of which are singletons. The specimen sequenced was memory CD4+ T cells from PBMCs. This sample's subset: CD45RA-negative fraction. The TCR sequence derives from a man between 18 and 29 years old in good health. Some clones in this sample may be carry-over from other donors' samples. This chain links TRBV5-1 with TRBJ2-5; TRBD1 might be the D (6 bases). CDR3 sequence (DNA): TGCGCCACCTCGACAGGACTCGGCGAGACCCAGTACTTC. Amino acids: CATSTGLGETQYF.